Sequencing of this T cell receptor (beta chain) was carried out in a study of cytomegalovirus exposure and HLA in healthy donors. Regarding the study as a whole: Researchers counted 164 TCR beta chains as cytomegalovirus-associated. Under in vitro conditions, a few CMV-associated chains were confirmed as specific for CMV antigens. High sensitivity and specificity were reportedly achieved when the classifier diagnosed cytomegalovirus status.

A single count supports this clone. What it recognizes is unknown. Germline V lookup: CDR1 SEHNR, CDR2 FQNEAQ (reference sequence). V shed 5 bases and J 12 bases; nucleotides not matched to a gene: 11. The CDR3 has 15 residues. The table came from immunoSEQ multiplex PCR; TCRdb's copy has only in-frame clones and leaves some out. The data hold about 110,000 clones, with roughly nine tenths observed a single time. The sequenced sample consisted of PBMCs. The chain has TRBV7-9 and TRBJ1-6; 9 bases line up with TRBD1. This TCR was recovered from a woman between 18 and 30 years old in good health and CMV-seronegative. Here the CDR3 DNA reads TGTGCCAGCAGCCCCCGGGACAGGGTCGTGGGACCCCTCCACTTT. Protein sequence: CASSPRDRVVGPLHF.